Given below is one T cell receptor (beta chain) in context. Its target is not known. Trimming cost V 7 bases and J 6 bases; bases outside gene matches: 10. This CDR3 is 15 amino acids long. Germline V gene lookup returns CDR1 MNHNY and CDR2 SVGAGI (reference sequence). Here immunoSEQ multiplex PCR was the method, and the copy in TCRdb shows in-frame clones only, minus some. Here the sample spans about 65,000 clones, 87% being singletons. The data originate from a study of OX40 agonist ivuxolimab in advanced cancers. Study-wide points: CD4+ T cells averaged fewer expanded clones than CD8+ T cells.

This receptor was identified in an adult with an advanced solid tumor such as melanoma, head and neck, liver or kidney cancer. The specimen comprised CD4+ or CD8+ T cells sorted from blood, sampled in a trial of the OX40 agonist ivuxolimab. The J gene is TRBJ2-1, the V gene TRBV6-6, with 9 bases identical to TRBD1. The CDR3 DNA follows: TGTGCCAGCACTGGGGACAGGGACAATTTCAATGAGCAGTTCTTC. Its translation is CASTGDRDNFNEQFF.